The 26 T cell receptor beta chains below come from one sample, sequenced in a study of Graves' ophthalmopathy and Graves' hyperthyroidism (dated by TCRdb to about 2018). TCRdb lists the instrument as Illumina HiSeq 2000. For repertoire sequencing, the TCR beta CDR3 regions were amplified from RNA transcripts. A first-round RT-PCR used HTBI primers with the Qiagen OneStep RT-PCR kit, followed by a second-round multiplex PCR, size selection and purification. TCRdb handled the public reads itself, with Q25 trimming in fastp and clone calling in MiXCR, and kept productive beta chains. Every distinct CDR3 protein forms one entry, paired with its most common genes and DNA. This sample comprises a few hundred thousand distinct CDR3 sequences, about a sixth of them detected only once. Of the sample, more than 1.5% is held by the ten largest clones. The sequenced sample consisted of peripheral blood. These receptors originate from a woman between 18 and 29 years old with Graves' ophthalmopathy. Donor details come from another sample of the same person, matched by shared clones.

This clonotype has at least ten counts. This sequence joins TRBV10-3 and TRBJ2-5; no firm D call. This CDR3 comprises 14 residues. Trimming took 6 bases from V and 0 from J, leaving 11 bases between them. Germline values: CDR1 ENHRY, CDR2 SYGVKD. CDR3 region: CAIRSDGYQETQYF. The CDR3 coding sequence is TGTGCCATCAGATCGGACGGATACCAAGAGACCCAGTACTTC.

The rearrangement uses TRBV29-1 and TRBJ2-7; D is possibly TRBD2 (5 bases). The CDR3 loop spans 13 amino acids. Trimming shortened V by 5 bases and J by 1 base, and 12 bases separated the two germline ends. CDR1 is SQVTM and CDR2 is ANQGSEA in the germline V gene. As DNA, the CDR3 is TGCAGCGTTCGAATAGGAGGATCCTACGAGCAGTACTTC. This translates into CSVRIGGSYEQYF.

This clonotype was seen at least ten times. The CDR3 DNA follows: TGTGCCAGCAGTTTTCGACAGATGAACACTGAAGCTTTCTTT. Residues: CASSFRQMNTEAFF. The chain couples TRBV6-5 to TRBJ1-1, with a weak D call TRBD1 (5 bases). V was trimmed by 4 bases and J by 0 bases, leaving 9 bases between them. The V gene's germline CDR1 is MNHEY and CDR2 SVGAGI. CDR3 length: 14 residues.

This clonotype has a count of ten or more. CDR3 protein: CASSLPGQTNTGELFF. CDR3 nucleotide sequence: TGCGCCAGCAGCTTACCGGGACAGACGAACACCGGGGAGCTGTTTTTT. This chain joins TRBV5-1 and TRBJ2-2, with TRBD1 matching over 7 bases. J gave up 0 bases and V 2 bases, and 4 bases lay outside the gene matches. This CDR3 spans 16 amino acids. Germline CDR1 SGHRS, CDR2 YFSETQ.

The chain uses TRBV7-8 and TRBJ2-7, with D maybe TRBD2 (5 bases). The CDR3 spans 15 residues. CDR1 and CDR2 (germline): SGHVS, FQNEAQ. V lost 1 base, J lost 1 base, and 11 bases lay in between. CDR3 nucleotides: TGTGCCAGCAGCTTAGGCGAGGGTACTTCCTACGAGCAGTACTTC. Translating it yields CASSLGEGTSYEQYF. Full variable domain (outside the CDR3, taken from reference TRBV7-8 and TRBJ2-7): GAGVSQSPRYKVAKRGQDVALRCDPISGHVSLFWYQQALGQGPEFLTYFQNEAQLDKSGLPSDRFFAERPEGSVSTLKIQRTQQEDSAVYLCASSLGEGTSYEQYFGPGTRLTVT.

The sample holds many counts of this clonotype. This chain joins TRBV14 and TRBJ1-1; D not resolved. Germline CDR1 SGHDN, CDR2 FVKESK. The CDR3 has 13 amino acids. Trimming removed 1 base from V and 11 bases from J, with 14 bases in between. CDR3 amino acids: CASSQGDAPGAFF. CDR3 coding DNA: TGTGCCAGCAGCCAAGGGGATGCGCCGGGGGCTTTCTTT.

The table lists this clonotype with many counts. The rearrangement uses TRBV18 and TRBJ2-5; D ambiguous. Trimming removed 1 base from V and 0 bases from J, with 9 bases in between. The germline CDR1 and CDR2 sequences are KGHSH and LQKENI. The CDR3 runs 15 residues. Here the CDR3 reads CASSPLRADQETQYF. CDR3 nucleotides: TGTGCCAGCTCACCACTACGTGCAGACCAAGAGACCCAGTACTTC.

The rearrangement uses TRBV6-5 and TRBJ2-7; possibly TRBD2 for D (7 bases). The V and J ends lost 2 bases and 4 bases respectively, with 12 bases between them. There are 14 residues in the CDR3. Germline CDR1 and CDR2: MNHEY and SVGAGI. The CDR3 here is CASSYRGAGYEQYF. CDR3 bases: TGTGCCAGCAGTTACCGGGGGGCGGGATACGAGCAGTACTTC.

The chain employs TRBV28 and TRBJ1-6; D is unclear. V shed 7 bases and J shed 3 bases, with 10 bases lying between them. The CDR3 is 14 residues long. Germline V CDR1 and CDR2: MDHEN, SYDVKM. As DNA, the CDR3 is TGTGCCAGCAAACCGACGGTCTATAATTCACCCCTCCACTTT. Translated, it gives CASKPTVYNSPLHF.

The table lists this clonotype with many counts. The chain joins TRBV6-1 to TRBJ1-5, with a weak D call TRBD1 (5 bases). V shed 6 bases and J shed 10 bases, with 19 bases lying between them. Germline CDR1 is MNHNS and CDR2 is SASEGT. CDR3 size: 14 residues. This chain's CDR3 is CASRLGGTASPQHF. CDR3 nucleotide sequence: TGTGCCAGCAGACTGGGAGGGACGGCCTCCCCCCAGCATTTT.

This clonotype occurred many times. V gene TRBV5-1 combines with J gene TRBJ1-2; 9 bases map to TRBD1. The CDR3 spans 15 residues. Per germline, CDR1 SGHRS and CDR2 YFSETQ. V gave up 4 bases and J gave up 2 bases; unmatched junction bases: 6. The CDR3 DNA reads TGCGCCAGCAGCCCCCGGACAGGGGCGAACTATGGCTACACCTTC. Translating gives CASSPRTGANYGYTF. The full variable domain, with the rest looked up from reference TRBV5-1 and TRBJ1-2, is KAGVTQTPRYLIKTRGQQVTLSCSPISGHRSVSWYQQTPGQGLQFLFEYFSETQRNKGNFPGRFSGRQFSNSRSEMNVSTLELGDSALYLCASSPRTGANYGYTFGSGTRLTVV.

Ten or more counts support this clonotype. This chain links TRBV7-2 with TRBJ1-3, with TRBD1 as a possible D gene (5 bases). V was trimmed by 5 bases and J by 2 bases, leaving 13 bases between them. The germline gives CDR1 SGHTA, CDR2 FQGNSA. CDR3 size: 15 residues. The CDR3 here is CASSTAQGAGNTIYF. CDR3 sequence (DNA): TGTGCCAGCAGCACCGCCCAGGGCGCTGGAAACACCATATATTTT.

A few counts support this clonotype. In DNA, the CDR3 is TGTGCCTGGGGACAGGGGGCCCCCGGGGAGCTGTTTTTT. Translation: CAWGQGAPGELFF. The V and J genes are TRBV30 and TRBJ2-2; TRBD1 agrees at 11 bases. Germline CDR1 is GTSNPN and CDR2 is SVGIG (reference sequence). The CDR3 runs to 13 residues. V shed 5 bases, J shed 6 bases, and the junction held 2 bases outside the gene matches.

There are many counts of this clonotype. The rearrangement uses TRBV29-1 and TRBJ2-2; tentative D call: TRBD2 (5 bases). Trimming stripped 4 bases from V and 5 bases from J, with 23 bases between. The germline V gene has CDR1 SQVTM and CDR2 ANQGSEA. This CDR3 is built from 17 residues. CDR3 nucleotides: TGCAGCGTTGCCGTCGCCCCGACTACCTCGGTGACCGGGGAGCTGTTTTTT. It translates to CSVAVAPTTSVTGELFF.

This clonotype was found many times. The chain carries TRBV20-1 and TRBJ1-2, with 9 bases fitting TRBD1. Trimming cost V 7 bases and J 1 base; bases outside gene matches: 13. This CDR3 contains 16 residues. Germline V gene lookup returns CDR1 DFQATT and CDR2 SNEGSKA (reference sequence). The CDR3 coding sequence is TGCAGTGTCCCAGGGACAGGGATTGGAGTTAACTATGGCTACACCTTC. It codes for CSVPGTGIGVNYGYTF.

This clonotype has more than one count but fewer than ten. The chain combines TRBV9 with TRBJ1-1, with a tentative D call TRBD1 (5 bases). CDR3 size: 15 residues. The V and J ends lost 3 bases and 1 base respectively, with 13 bases between them. Germline CDR1 reads SGDLS; CDR2 reads YYNGEE. The DNA for the CDR3 is TGTGCCAGCAGCGCCCGAGGGGCAGCGAACACTGAAGCTTTCTTT. Its translation: CASSARGAANTEAFF.

This clonotype showed up many times. The chain has TRBV7-2 and TRBJ2-7, with 7 nucleotides matching TRBD1. Per germline, CDR1 SGHTA and CDR2 FQGNSA. This CDR3 region has 15 residues. Trimming took 4 bases from V and 5 from J; bases not matched to a gene: 11. The CDR3 DNA sequence: TGTGCCAGCAGCTGGATAGGGCAGGGGGTAGACGAGCAGTACTTC. Its protein is CASSWIGQGVDEQYF.

The chain has TRBV7-9 and TRBJ2-2; no definite D call. Trimming took off 5 bases at V and 5 bases at J, with 9 bases between the two ends. The CDR3 loop spans 13 amino acids. From germline, CDR1 is SEHNR and CDR2 FQNEAQ (reference sequence). The CDR3 loop is CASSGVVTGELFF. The CDR3 DNA follows: TGTGCCAGCAGCGGGGTGGTTACCGGGGAGCTGTTTTTT. The full variable domain, in which reference TRBV7-9 and TRBJ2-2 provide the parts outside the CDR3, is DTGVSQNPRHKITKRGQNVTFRCDPISEHNRLYWYRQTLGQGPEFLTYFQNEAQLEKSRLLSDRFSAERPKGSFSTLEIQRTEQGDSAMYLCASSGVVTGELFFGEGSRLTVL.

The table lists this clonotype with many counts. The V gene is TRBV15, the J gene TRBJ1-1; a weak D match, TRBD1 (6 bases). Germline CDR1 LNHNV, CDR2 YYDKDF (reference sequence). V was shortened by 0 bases and J by 1 base, with 6 bases between the two germline ends. The CDR3 has 14 amino acids. CDR3: CATSREDRNTEAFF. The CDR3 DNA follows: TGTGCCACCAGCAGAGAGGACAGGAACACTGAAGCTTTCTTT. Filled out from reference TRBV15 and TRBJ1-1, the complete variable domain reads DAMVIQNPRYQVTQFGKPVTLSCSQTLNHNVMYWYQQKSSQAPKLLFHYYDKDFNNEADTPDNFQSRRPNTSFCFLDIRSPGLGDTAMYLCATSREDRNTEAFFGQGTRLTVV.

In this sample, this clonotype turned up many times. The J gene is TRBJ2-1, the V gene TRBV7-2; a weak D match, TRBD1 (6 bases). Germline CDR1 SGHTA, CDR2 FQGNSA. The CDR3 consists of 16 residues. Trimming took 5 bases from V and 2 from J, leaving 16 bases between them. The CDR3 DNA reads as TGTGCCAGCAGCCGCTGGACAGCCCATCCCTACAATGAGCAGTTCTTC. Its translation is CASSRWTAHPYNEQFF.

This clonotype was counted many times. This chain links TRBV5-1 with TRBJ2-5; 7 bases agree with TRBD2. CDR3 length: 15 amino acids. The trim removed 0 bases at V and 5 bases at J, leaving 7 bases unmatched. Germline-derived CDR1 and CDR2 are SGHRS and YFSETQ. CDR3 sequence: CASSLGGGVGETQYF. The CDR3 DNA reads as TGCGCCAGCAGCTTGGGCGGGGGTGTCGGGGAGACCCAGTACTTC.

In its sample, this clonotype was seen many times. The chain recombines TRBV4-3 with TRBJ2-7, with a possible D match to TRBD2 (6 bases). Germline CDR1 reads LGHNA; CDR2 reads YSLEER. The ends were cut back, 0 bases at V and 7 bases at J, with 10 bases in the middle. The CDR3 length is 13 residues. As DNA, the CDR3 is TGCGCCAGCAGCCAAGAACCGGCGGGGGAGCAGTACTTC. It encodes CASSQEPAGEQYF.

This clonotype was counted a few times. The V call is TRBV6-5, the J call TRBJ2-7; unclear D gene. V was cut by 0 bases and J by 2 bases, with 8 bases left in between. The CDR3 sequence is 14 residues long. Germline values: CDR1 MNHEY, CDR2 SVGAGI. CDR3 DNA sequence: TGTGCCAGCAGTTACTCGGGCCTCCCCTACGAGCAGTACTTC. It specifies CASSYSGLPYEQYF.

This clonotype was detected many times. The V and J genes are TRBV5-6 and TRBJ2-7; possibly TRBD2 for D (5 bases). The CDR3 extends over 14 amino acids. The germline gives CDR1 SGHDT, CDR2 YYEEEE. The V end was cut by 4 bases, the J end by 6 bases, with 17 bases between. The CDR3 nucleotides read TGTGCCAGCAGCGATGAATCGGGGAGTAGCGAGCAGTACTTC. It yields the protein CASSDESGSSEQYF.

V is TRBV9 and J is TRBJ1-3; D is uncertain. Germline values: CDR1 SGDLS, CDR2 YYNGEE. The CDR3 extends over 13 amino acids. The V end was cut by 3 bases, the J end by 0 bases, with 4 bases between. The CDR3 nucleotides read TGTGCCAGCAGCGGGGTCTCTGGAAACACCATATATTTT. Encoded protein: CASSGVSGNTIYF.

This clonotype was found many times. The chain combines TRBV4-3 with TRBJ2-7; D is perhaps TRBD1 or TRBD2 (6 bases each). The CDR3 is 12 residues long. Germline-derived CDR1 and CDR2 are LGHNA and YSLEER. Deletions cut 1 base from V and 6 bases from J, with 7 bases between. CDR3 sequence reads: CASSQAGAEQYF. In DNA, the CDR3 is TGCGCCAGCAGCCAAGCGGGGGCCGAGCAGTACTTC.